One and the same sample provided the 7 T cell receptor beta chains below, sequenced in a study of glioma-infiltrating T cells after dendritic cell vaccination. The sample's time point: after dendritic cell vaccination, including at tumor progression/relapse. Here immunoSEQ multiplex PCR was the method, and the copy in TCRdb shows in-frame clones only, minus some. The data contain some 60,000 clones, approximately 83% of them seen just once; the ten biggest clones take up 15% to 19%. The starting material was blood, obtained after dendritic cell vaccination. These receptors were obtained from a human donor with glioblastoma.

This clone was detected only a few times. CDR3 region: CARIKLGHSNQPQHF. The CDR3 DNA reads as TGCGCCAGGATCAAACTTGGGCATAGCAATCAGCCCCAGCATTTT. The rearrangement uses TRBV5-1 and TRBJ1-5; D unresolved. Deletions cut 8 bases from V and 0 bases from J, with 15 bases between. CDR3 length: 15 amino acids. Germline V lookup: CDR1 SGHRS, CDR2 YFSETQ.

This clone was detected once. The chain combines TRBV2 with TRBJ1-1; D unclear. Trimming shortened V by 8 bases and J by 5 bases, and 18 bases separated the two germline ends. CDR1 is SNHLY and CDR2 is FYNNEI in the germline V gene. The CDR3 consists of 14 residues. CDR3 nucleotide sequence: TGTGCCAGCCACATCGGGGTTGTACAAACTGAAGCTTTCTTT. Protein product: CASHIGVVQTEAFF.

The chain has TRBV2 and TRBJ1-1, with 8 bases fitting TRBD1. The CDR3 covers 14 residues. V lost 8 bases and J lost 2; bases outside the gene matches: 7. Germline CDR1 SNHLY, CDR2 FYNNEI. The CDR3 DNA follows: TGTGCCAGCTACTTGGACAGGGCCAACACTGAAGCTTTCTTT. Encoded protein: CASYLDRANTEAFF.

The CDR3 coding sequence is TGTGCCACCAGCAGAGGACATGAAGAGACCCAGTACTTC. Encoded protein: CATSRGHEETQYF. The chain recombines TRBV15 with TRBJ2-5; D is unresolved. V lost 1 base and J 3 bases, leaving 6 bases between the germline ends. Germline CDR1 is LNHNV and CDR2 is YYDKDF (reference sequence). CDR3 size: 13 residues.

This clone was recorded a few times. V is TRBV19 and J is TRBJ1-1; D perhaps matches TRBD1 (5 bases). CDR1 LNHDA and CDR2 SQIVND come from the germline V gene (reference sequence). Trimming shortened V by 4 bases and J by 8 bases, and 8 bases separated the two germline ends. The CDR3 runs to 11 residues. The CDR3 DNA reads TGTGCCAGTAGTAAGGGGAGGGAAGCTTTCTTT. It codes for CASSKGREAFF.

This chain connects TRBV6-1 to TRBJ2-7; 10 nucleotides agree with TRBD2. The germline V gene has CDR1 MNHNS and CDR2 SASEGT. The CDR3 sequence is 16 residues long. The junction had 8 bases not matched to a gene; V was cut back by 2 bases and J by 4 bases. The CDR3 sequence is CASSELSGGASYEQYF. CDR3 nucleotides: TGTGCCAGCAGTGAACTGAGCGGGGGGGCCAGTTACGAGCAGTACTTC.

J is TRBJ2-7 and V is TRBV11-3; 10 bases are shared with TRBD1. Germline V CDR1 and CDR2: SGHNT, YENEEA. The CDR3 consists of 14 residues. Losses at the gene ends were 5 bases for V and 4 bases for J; bases not matched to a gene: 5. CDR3 DNA: TGTGCCAGCAGCCGGGGACAGGGGTCTTACGAGCAGTACTTC. Protein: CASSRGQGSYEQYF.